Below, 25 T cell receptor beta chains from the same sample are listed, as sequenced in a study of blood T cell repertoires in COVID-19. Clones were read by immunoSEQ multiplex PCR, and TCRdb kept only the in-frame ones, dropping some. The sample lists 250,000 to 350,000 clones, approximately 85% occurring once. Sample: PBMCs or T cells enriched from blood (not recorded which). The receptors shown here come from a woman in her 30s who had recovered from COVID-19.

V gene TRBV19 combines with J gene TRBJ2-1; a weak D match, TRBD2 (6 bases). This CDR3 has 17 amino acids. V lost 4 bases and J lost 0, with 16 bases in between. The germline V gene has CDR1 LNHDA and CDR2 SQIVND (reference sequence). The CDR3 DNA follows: TGTGCCAGTAGTAGCCCCCCGGGAGTCGCCTCCTACAATGAGCAGTTCTTC. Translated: CASSSPPGVASYNEQFF.

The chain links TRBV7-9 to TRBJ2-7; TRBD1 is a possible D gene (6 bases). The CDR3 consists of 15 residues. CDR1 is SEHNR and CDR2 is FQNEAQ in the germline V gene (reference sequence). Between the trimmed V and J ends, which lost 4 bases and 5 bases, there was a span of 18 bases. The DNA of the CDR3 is TGTGCCAGCAGCTCCCGCAGGGGCCGACGGGACGAGCAGTACTTC. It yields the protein CASSSRRGRRDEQYF.

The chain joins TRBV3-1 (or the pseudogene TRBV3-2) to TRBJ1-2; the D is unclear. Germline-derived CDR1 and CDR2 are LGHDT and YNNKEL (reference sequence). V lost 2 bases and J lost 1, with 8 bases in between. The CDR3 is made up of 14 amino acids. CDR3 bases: TGTGCCAGCAGCCAAACAGAGTATAACTATGGCTACACCTTC. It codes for CASSQTEYNYGYTF.

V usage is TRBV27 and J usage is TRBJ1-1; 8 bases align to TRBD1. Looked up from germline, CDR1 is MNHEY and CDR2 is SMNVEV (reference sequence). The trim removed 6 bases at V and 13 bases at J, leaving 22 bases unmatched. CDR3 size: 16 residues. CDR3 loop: CASSQQLGTGVYGGFF. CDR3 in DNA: TGTGCCAGCAGCCAACAATTGGGGACAGGTGTATATGGGGGTTTCTTT.

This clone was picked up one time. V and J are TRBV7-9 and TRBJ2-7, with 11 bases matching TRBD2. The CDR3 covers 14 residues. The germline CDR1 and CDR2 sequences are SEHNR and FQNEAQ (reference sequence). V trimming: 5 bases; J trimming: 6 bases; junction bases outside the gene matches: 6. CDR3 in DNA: TGTGCCAGCAGCGTTAGCGGGAGGGTGAGCGAGCAGTACTTC. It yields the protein CASSVSGRVSEQYF.

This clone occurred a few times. CDR3 nucleotide sequence: TGTGCCAGCAGCAGTTTGACTAGCGGGGCTTACAATGAGCAGTTCTTC. Protein sequence: CASSSLTSGAYNEQFF. The rearrangement joins TRBV6-6 to TRBJ2-1, with 11 positions matching TRBD2. Looked up from germline, CDR1 is MNHNY and CDR2 is SVGAGI (reference sequence). J lost 4 bases, V lost 6 bases, and 8 bases had no gene match. CDR3 size: 16 residues.

In DNA, the CDR3 is TGCGCCAGCAGCCACGGACAGGGCAATGAAAAACTGTTTTTT. Translation gives CASSHGQGNEKLFF. V and J are TRBV4-1 and TRBJ1-4, with 8 bases that match TRBD1. This CDR3 is 14 amino acids long. J was trimmed by 5 bases and V by 3 bases; bases with no gene match: 2. The germline gives CDR1 MGHRA, CDR2 YSYEKL.

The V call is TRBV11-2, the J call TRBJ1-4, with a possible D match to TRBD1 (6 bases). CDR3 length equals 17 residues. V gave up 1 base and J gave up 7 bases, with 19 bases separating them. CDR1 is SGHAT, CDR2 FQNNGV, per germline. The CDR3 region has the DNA TGTGCCAGCAGCTTAGCCCCGGGGGGGGCTGGGAGTGAAAAACTGTTTTTT. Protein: CASSLAPGGAGSEKLFF.

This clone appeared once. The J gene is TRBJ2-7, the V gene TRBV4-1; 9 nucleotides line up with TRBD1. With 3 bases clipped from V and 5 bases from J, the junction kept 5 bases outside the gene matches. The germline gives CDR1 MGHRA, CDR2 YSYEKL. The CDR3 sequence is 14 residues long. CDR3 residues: CASSHATGGNEQYF. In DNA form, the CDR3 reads TGCGCCAGCAGCCATGCCACAGGGGGCAACGAGCAGTACTTC.

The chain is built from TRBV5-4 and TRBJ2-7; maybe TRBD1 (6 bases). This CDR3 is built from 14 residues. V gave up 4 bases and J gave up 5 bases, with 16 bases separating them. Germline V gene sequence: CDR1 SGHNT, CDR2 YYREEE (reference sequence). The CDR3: CASSDTGLSNEQYF. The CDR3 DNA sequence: TGTGCCAGCAGCGACACAGGGCTATCCAACGAGCAGTACTTC.

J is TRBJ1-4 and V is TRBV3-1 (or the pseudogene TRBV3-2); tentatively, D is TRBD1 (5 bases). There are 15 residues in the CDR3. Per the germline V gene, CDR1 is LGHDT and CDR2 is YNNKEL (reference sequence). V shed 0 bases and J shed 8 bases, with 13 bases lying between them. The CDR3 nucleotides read TGTGCCAGCAGCCAAGATCCGGGGGATAAGGAAAAACTGTTTTTT. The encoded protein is CASSQDPGDKEKLFF.

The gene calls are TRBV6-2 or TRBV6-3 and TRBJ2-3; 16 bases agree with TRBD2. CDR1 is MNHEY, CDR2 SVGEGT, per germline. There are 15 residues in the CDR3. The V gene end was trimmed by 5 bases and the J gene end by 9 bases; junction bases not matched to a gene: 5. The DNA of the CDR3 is TGTGCCAGCAGTGGGGGGACTAGCGGGAGGGGAACGCAGTATTTT. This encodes CASSGGTSGRGTQYF.

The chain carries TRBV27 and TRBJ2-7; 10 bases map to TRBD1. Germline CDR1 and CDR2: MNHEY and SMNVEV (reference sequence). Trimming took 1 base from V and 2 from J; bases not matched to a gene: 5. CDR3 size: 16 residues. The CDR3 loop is CASSLYPGQGTYEQYF. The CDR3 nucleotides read TGTGCCAGCAGTTTATATCCGGGACAGGGGACCTACGAGCAGTACTTC.

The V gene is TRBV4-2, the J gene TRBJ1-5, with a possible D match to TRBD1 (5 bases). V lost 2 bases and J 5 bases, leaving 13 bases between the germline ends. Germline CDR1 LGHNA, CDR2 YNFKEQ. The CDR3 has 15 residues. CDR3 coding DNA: TGTGCCAGCAGCCAACAATGGACAACAGATCAGCCCCAGCATTTT. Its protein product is CASSQQWTTDQPQHF.

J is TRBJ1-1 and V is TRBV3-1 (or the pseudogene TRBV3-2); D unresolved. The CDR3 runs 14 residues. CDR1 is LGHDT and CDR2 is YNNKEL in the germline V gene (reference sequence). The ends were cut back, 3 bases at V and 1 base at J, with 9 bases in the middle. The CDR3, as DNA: TGTGCCAGCAGCCAGGAACAGTCGAACACTGAAGCTTTCTTT. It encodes CASSQEQSNTEAFF.

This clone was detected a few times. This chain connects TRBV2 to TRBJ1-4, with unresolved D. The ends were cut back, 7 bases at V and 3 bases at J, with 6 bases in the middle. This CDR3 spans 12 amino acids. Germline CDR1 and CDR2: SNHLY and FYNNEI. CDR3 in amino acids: CASKRANEKLFF. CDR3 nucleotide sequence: TGTGCCAGCAAACGGGCTAATGAAAAACTGTTTTTT.

CDR3 nucleotide sequence: TGCGCCAGCAGCTTGGACAGGGCGGATTATGGCTACACCTTC. Translating gives CASSLDRADYGYTF. The V call is TRBV5-1, the J call TRBJ1-2, with a possible D match to TRBD1 (6 bases). Deletions cut 0 bases from V and 5 bases from J, with 11 bases between. Germline loops: CDR1 SGHRS, CDR2 YFSETQ. The CDR3 extends over 14 amino acids.

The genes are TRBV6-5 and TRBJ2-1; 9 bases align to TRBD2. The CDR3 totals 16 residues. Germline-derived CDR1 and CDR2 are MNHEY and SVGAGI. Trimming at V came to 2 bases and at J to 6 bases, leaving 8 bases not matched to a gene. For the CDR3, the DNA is TGTGCCAGCAGTTACAGCGGGAGGCGGTGGGCCAATGAGCAGTTCTTC. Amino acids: CASSYSGRRWANEQFF.

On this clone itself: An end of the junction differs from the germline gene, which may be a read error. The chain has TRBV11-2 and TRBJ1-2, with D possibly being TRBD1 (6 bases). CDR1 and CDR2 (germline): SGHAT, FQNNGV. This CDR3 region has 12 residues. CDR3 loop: CASSLVQTGYPF. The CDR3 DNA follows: TGTGCCAGCAGCTTAGTTCAAACAGGGTACCCCTTC.

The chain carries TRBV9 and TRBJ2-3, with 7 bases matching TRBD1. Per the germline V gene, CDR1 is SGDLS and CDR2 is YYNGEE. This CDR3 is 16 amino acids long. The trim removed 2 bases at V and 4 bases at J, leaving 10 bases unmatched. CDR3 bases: TGTGCCAGCAGCGTTGGGACAGCTTTTAGAGCAGATACGCAGTATTTT. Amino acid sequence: CASSVGTAFRADTQYF.

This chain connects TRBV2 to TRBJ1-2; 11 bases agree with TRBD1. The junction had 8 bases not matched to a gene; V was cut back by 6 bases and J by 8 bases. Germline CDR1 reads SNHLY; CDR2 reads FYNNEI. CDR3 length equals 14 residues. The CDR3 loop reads CASSPGTGGEGYTF. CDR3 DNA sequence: TGTGCCAGCAGCCCAGGGACAGGGGGTGAAGGCTACACCTTC.

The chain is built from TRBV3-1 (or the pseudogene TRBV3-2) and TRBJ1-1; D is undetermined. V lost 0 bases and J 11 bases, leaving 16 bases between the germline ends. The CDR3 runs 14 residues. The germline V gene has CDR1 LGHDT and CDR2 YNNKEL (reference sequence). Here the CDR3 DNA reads TGTGCCAGCAGCCAAGAGCGGGGTTGGTTGGGCGCTTTCTTT. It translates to CASSQERGWLGAFF.

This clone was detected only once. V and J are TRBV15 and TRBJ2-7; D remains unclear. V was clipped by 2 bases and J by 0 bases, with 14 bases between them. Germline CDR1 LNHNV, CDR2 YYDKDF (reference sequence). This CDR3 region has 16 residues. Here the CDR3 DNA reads TGTGCCACCAGCAGACCCTCTCGCGGAACCTCCTACGAGCAGTACTTC. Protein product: CATSRPSRGTSYEQYF.

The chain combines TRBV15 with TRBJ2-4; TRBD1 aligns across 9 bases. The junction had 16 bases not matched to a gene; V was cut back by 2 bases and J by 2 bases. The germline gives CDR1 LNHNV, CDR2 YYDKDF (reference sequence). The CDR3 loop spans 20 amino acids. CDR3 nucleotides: TGTGCCACCAGCAGACGGCCGGGACAGGGAAGTGGGTTGACCAAAAACATTCAGTACTTC. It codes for CATSRRPGQGSGLTKNIQYF. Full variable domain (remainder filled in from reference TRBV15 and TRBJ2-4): DAMVIQNPRYQVTQFGKPVTLSCSQTLNHNVMYWYQQKSSQAPKLLFHYYDKDFNNEADTPDNFQSRRPNTSFCFLDIRSPGLGDTAMYLCATSRRPGQGSGLTKNIQYFGAGTRLSVL.

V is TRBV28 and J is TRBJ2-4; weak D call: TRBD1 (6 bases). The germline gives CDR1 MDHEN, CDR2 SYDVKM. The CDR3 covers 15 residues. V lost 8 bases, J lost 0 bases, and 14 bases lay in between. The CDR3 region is CASQGQGIAKNIQYF. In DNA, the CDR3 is TGTGCCAGCCAGGGGCAGGGGATAGCCAAAAACATTCAGTACTTC.